Shown below are 15 T cell receptor beta chains from a single sample sequenced in a study of T cells in women clearing cervical HPV infection. Using immunoSEQ multiplex PCR, the repertoire was profiled, and TCRdb retains in-frame clones only, with some absent. The sample data list roughly 32,000 clones. Sequencing used blood buffy coat. These receptors all stem from a woman between 18 and 69 years old with a cervical HPV16 infection that either progressed to CIN3+ or cleared (not recorded which).

This CDR3 is CASSLGRMNTEAFF. CDR3 DNA, as far as it was read: TGTGCCAGCAGCTTAGGCAGAATGAACACTGAA. The V call is TRBV7-6, the J call TRBJ1-1; unclear D gene. The read halts 3 residues ahead of the CDR3 end, with the missing end drawn from the germline J gene. Germline V gene data show CDR1 as SGHVS and CDR2 as FNYEAQ. Trimming took 1 base from V and 0 from J, leaving 6 bases between them. The CDR3 loop spans 14 amino acids.

Worth noting for this clone: The sequence runs out 3 residues before the end of the CDR3; the remainder is reconstructed from the germline J gene. V gene TRBV12-3 or TRBV12-4 combines with J gene TRBJ1-6, with TRBD1 matching 9 bases. After removal of 5 bases from V and 9 bases from J, the junction contained 8 bases not matched to a gene. CDR3 size: 15 residues. This chain's CDR3 is CASSIGTGFFSPLHF. CDR3 DNA (partial): TGTGCCAGCAGTATCGGGACAGGGTTTTTTTCACCC.

Details on this clone: With the read ending 3 residues before the CDR3 end, the germline J gene is used to fill in that end. The rearrangement joins TRBV19 to TRBJ1-2; tentative D call: TRBD1 (5 bases). This CDR3 spans 13 amino acids. Germline-derived CDR1 and CDR2 are LNHDA and SQIVND (reference sequence). CDR3 DNA (partial): TGTGCCAGTAGTATGGGACTAGACAATGAC. Translating gives CASSMGLDND. Given in full, the CDR3 is CASSMGLDNDYTF. Full variable domain (missing parts from reference TRBV19 and TRBJ1-2): DGGITQSPKYLFRKEGQNVTLSCEQNLNHDAMYWYRQDPGQGLRLIYYSQIVNDFQKGDIAEGYSVSREKKESFPLTVTSAQKNPTAFYLCASSMGLDNDYTFGSGTRLTVV.

A note on this clone: The CDR3 end lies 3 residues beyond the end of the read and is filled in from the germline J gene. The chain carries TRBV2 and TRBJ1-2; 9 bases line up with TRBD1. The CDR3 length is 15 residues. The V gene's germline CDR1 is SNHLY and CDR2 FYNNEI. Partial CDR3 DNA: TGTGCCAGCAGTCCGGACAGGGGAATCGGAGAGACC. It codes for CASSPDRGIGET. The full CDR3 reads CASSPDRGIGETYTF.

In regard to this clone: Read coverage stops 3 residues before the CDR3 terminus; the germline J gene supplies the remainder. The chain couples TRBV20-1 to TRBJ2-6; D is unresolved. Germline V gene data show CDR1 as DFQATT and CDR2 as SNEGSKA (reference sequence). Trimming shortened V by 3 bases and J by 2 bases, and 5 bases separated the two germline ends. The CDR3 extends over 13 amino acids. CDR3 bases read: TGCAGTGCTAGGTCGGCTGGGGCCAACGTC. Translation gives CSARSAGANV. The complete CDR3 reads CSARSAGANVLTF.

Concerning this clone itself: The sequenced fragment ends 3 residues before the CDR3 boundary, so the rest is inferred from the germline J gene. V gene TRBV19 combines with J gene TRBJ1-2; possible D gene TRBD1, 5 bases. The CDR3 covers 13 residues. Germline V CDR1 and CDR2: LNHDA, SQIVND (reference sequence). V lost 7 bases and J 7 bases, leaving 16 bases between the germline ends. The part of the CDR3 DNA that was read is TGTGCCAGTATGGGCAGGGAATCCGGTGGC. Translated, it gives CASMGRESGG. The full CDR3 is CASMGRESGGYTF.

On this clone: The observed sequence ends 3 residues before the CDR3 terminus, with the missing tail filled in from the germline J gene. The gene calls are TRBV6-1 and TRBJ2-1, with TRBD2 identical over 10 bases. V was pared by 2 bases and J by 4 bases, with 5 bases of the junction left unmatched. This CDR3 has 16 amino acids. Germline lookup yields CDR1 MNHNS and CDR2 SASEGT. The CDR3 reads CASSELGLAAYNEQFF. The covered CDR3 bases are TGTGCCAGCAGTGAATTAGGACTAGCGGCTTACAATGAG.

In the case of this clone: The read finishes 3 residues shy of the CDR3 end, and the germline J gene is used to complete it. The V and J genes are TRBV20-1 and TRBJ2-5; D uncertain. The CDR3 is 16 residues long. V lost 1 base, J lost 4 bases, and 19 bases lay in between. CDR1 and CDR2 (germline): DFQATT, SNEGSKA (reference sequence). The sequenced CDR3 bases are TGCAGTGCTAGAGGGGCCGGTATCAAACTTGCAGAGACC. Translated, it gives CSARGAGIKLAET. The CDR3 reads in full as CSARGAGIKLAETQYF.

On this clone itself: Read coverage stops 3 residues before the CDR3 terminus; the germline J gene supplies the remainder. The genes are TRBV5-1 and TRBJ1-2; D is unresolved. The CDR3 extends over 14 amino acids. V lost 5 bases to trimming and J lost 0 bases, with 11 bases between them. Germline CDR1 reads SGHRS; CDR2 reads YFSETQ. CDR3 sequence: CASREVTTNYGYTF. The DNA read from the CDR3 is TGCGCCAGCAGAGAGGTTACCACTAACTATGGC.

The sequenced CDR3 bases are TGTGCCAGCAGCCCCGGGACTAGCGGGAGTAATCCGAATGAG. Translation: CASSPGTSGSNPNE. The full CDR3 protein reads CASSPGTSGSNPNEQFF. This chain uses TRBV7-8 with TRBJ2-1; TRBD2 aligns across 14 bases. The CDR3 goes on 3 residues after the read ends, and that part is filled in from the germline J gene. Germline lookup yields CDR1 SGHVS and CDR2 FQNEAQ. The V segment lost 5 bases and the J segment 7 bases; nucleotides outside the gene matches: 10. The CDR3 runs 17 residues.

Of note for this clone: The CDR3 end is not reached by the read, which stops 3 residues before it; the germline J gene fills it in. This rearrangement joins TRBV19 to TRBJ1-2; TRBD1 aligns across 8 bases. CDR1 and CDR2 from the germline V gene are LNHDA and SQIVND (reference sequence). This CDR3 has 17 amino acids. With V trimmed by 2 bases and J by 2 bases, 10 bases remained unmatched. The CDR3 DNA, read in part, is TGTGCCAGTAGTATAAGGCGGACAGGGAAAGGGAACTATGGC. It yields the protein CASSIRRTGKGNYG. The full CDR3 protein reads CASSIRRTGKGNYGYTF.

On this clone: With the read ending 3 residues before the CDR3 end, the germline J gene is used to fill in that end. This chain connects TRBV2 to TRBJ2-3; 8 bases agree with TRBD1. V trimming: 6 bases; J trimming: 3 bases; junction bases outside the gene matches: 2. This CDR3 contains 13 residues. Germline loops: CDR1 SNHLY, CDR2 FYNNEI. CDR3 DNA (partial): TGTGCCAGCAGGACAGGGGCAACAGATACG. Amino acids: CASRTGATDT. The entire CDR3 sequence reads CASRTGATDTQYF.

A word on this clone: The read ends 3 residues before the CDR3 terminus; that terminus is restored from the germline J gene. The chain links TRBV5-4 to TRBJ2-1; maybe TRBD2 (6 bases). The ends were cut back, 6 bases at V and 4 bases at J, with 17 bases in the middle. The germline V gene encodes CDR1 SGHNT and CDR2 YYREEE (reference sequence). This CDR3 is built from 15 residues. The CDR3 bases that were read are TGTGCCAGCACTCGGAGGGCGGGTACTTACAATGAG. This translates into CASTRRAGTYNE. The CDR3 reads in full as CASTRRAGTYNEQFF.

As regards this clone: The missing CDR3 end, 3 residues past where the read stops, is filled in from the germline J gene. The chain links TRBV2 to TRBJ2-3, with D tentatively TRBD1 (5 bases). Between the trimmed V and J ends, which lost 11 bases and 3 bases, there was a span of 15 bases. Germline lookup yields CDR1 SNHLY and CDR2 FYNNEI. This CDR3 has 13 residues. The part of the CDR3 DNA that was read is TGTGCCGGCTTGACAGCGATAACAGATACG. Encoded protein: CAGLTAITDT. The entire CDR3 reads CAGLTAITDTQYF.

Worth noting for this clone: Read data end 3 residues before the CDR3 end; the end is taken from the germline J gene. The chain combines TRBV7-9 with TRBJ2-2; D is undetermined. From germline, CDR1 is SEHNR and CDR2 FQNEAQ (reference sequence). This CDR3 comprises 13 residues. Trimming took off 5 bases at V and 6 bases at J, with 10 bases between the two ends. The CDR3 loop reads CASSKVRPGELFF. The sequenced part of the CDR3 DNA is TGTGCCAGCAGCAAGGTGCGGCCCGGGGAG. Drawing the rest from reference TRBV7-9 and TRBJ2-2, the complete variable domain is DTGVSQNPRHKITKRGQNVTFRCDPISEHNRLYWYRQTLGQGPEFLTYFQNEAQLEKSRLLSDRFSAERPKGSFSTLEIQRTEQGDSAMYLCASSKVRPGELFFGEGSRLTVL.